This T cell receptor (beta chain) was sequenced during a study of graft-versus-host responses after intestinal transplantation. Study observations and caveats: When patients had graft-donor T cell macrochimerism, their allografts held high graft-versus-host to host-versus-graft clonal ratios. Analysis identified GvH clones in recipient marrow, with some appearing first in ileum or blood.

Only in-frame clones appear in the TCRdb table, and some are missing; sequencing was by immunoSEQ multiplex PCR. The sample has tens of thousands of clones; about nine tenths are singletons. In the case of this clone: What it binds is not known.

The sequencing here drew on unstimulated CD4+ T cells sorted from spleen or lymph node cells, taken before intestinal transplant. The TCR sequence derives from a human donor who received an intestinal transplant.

The CDR3 is CASSPLVREQYF. CDR3 bases: TGTGCCAGCAGCCCCTTAGTACGCGAGCAGTACTTC. V usage is TRBV7-2 and J usage is TRBJ2-7; D is uncertain. This CDR3 spans 12 amino acids. The V end was cut by 5 bases, the J end by 6 bases, with 11 bases between. Germline loops: CDR1 SGHTA, CDR2 FQGNSA.